This TCR beta chain appears in the sequencing data of a study of cytotoxic CD8 clonotypes in ibrutinib-treated CLL. The wider study: Patients: roughly 11 relapsed/refractory, approximately 14 treatment-naive, roughly 17 IGHV unmutated.

The CDR3 runs 15 residues. V shed 0 bases and J shed 2 bases, with 9 bases lying between them. CDR1 and CDR2 from the germline V gene are SGHRS and YFSETQ. Only in-frame clones appear in the TCRdb table, and some are missing; sequencing was by immunoSEQ multiplex PCR. The sample comprises around 16,000 clones, approximately 67% of which are singletons, and 18% rests with the top ten. The clonotype was recovered from a human donor with chronic lymphocytic leukemia. The V call is TRBV5-1, the J call TRBJ2-1; unclear D gene. This specimen was PBMCs, taken before ibrutinib treatment. CDR3 loop: CASSLDVAAYNEQFF. CDR3 bases: TGCGCCAGCAGCTTGGACGTGGCAGCCTACAATGAGCAGTTCTTC. The full variable domain, rest sourced from reference TRBV5-1 and TRBJ2-1, is KAGVTQTPRYLIKTRGQQVTLSCSPISGHRSVSWYQQTPGQGLQFLFEYFSETQRNKGNFPGRFSGRQFSNSRSEMNVSTLELGDSALYLCASSLDVAAYNEQFFGPGTRLTVL.